This is a list of T cell receptor beta chains from one sample in a study of identical twins. From the 5' RACE reads, TCRdb called clonotypes with MiXCR, one entry per CDR3 protein. The table records fewer than 650,000 distinct CDR3 sequences, nearly 10% of them present only once. The same data also contributed to another study, on yellow fever vaccine responses in identical twins.

Specimen: PBMCs. These receptors came from a woman younger than 35 in good health. CDR3s include the opening cysteine and the closing phenylalanine or tryptophan. D genes are given only for firm matches. Expanded clones get a size class; other rows say once, few or many, or leave the size out.

V,J,size,D,CDR3,DNA
TRBV3-1,TRBJ2-5,few,TRBD2,CASSQFGTSGETQYF,TGTGCCAGCAGCCAATTCGGGACTAGCGGTGAGACCCAGTACTTC
TRBV7-9,TRBJ2-1,.,TRBD2,CASSGGYPAGVEQFF,TGTGCCAGCAGCGGCGGTTATCCAGCGGGAGTTGAGCAGTTCTTC
TRBV5-1,TRBJ2-7,many,.,CASSSSYEQYF,TGTGCCAGCAGCTCCTCCTACGAGCAGTACTTC
TRBV28,TRBJ2-1,many,.,CASSSNSGPALGSYNEQFF,TGTGCCAGCAGTTCCAACTCCGGACCTGCGTTGGGCTCCTACAATGAGCAGTTCTTC
TRBV11-2,TRBJ2-3,.,TRBD2,CASSPRTKTTSGSTDTQYF,TGTGCCAGCAGCCCACGAACTAAAACAACTAGCGGGAGCACAGATACGCAGTATTTT
TRBV3-1,TRBJ1-1,few,.,CASSYYTNTEAFF,TGTGCCAGCAGCTATTACACGAACACTGAAGCTTTCTTT
TRBV6-1,TRBJ2-1,many,.,CASSQRGPRLNEQFF,TGTGCCAGCAGTCAGAGAGGACCCAGACTCAATGAGCAGTTCTTC
TRBV6-5,TRBJ1-2,.,.,CASTPSGYGYTF,TGTGCCAGCACCCCCAGTGGCTATGGCTACACCTTC
TRBV3-1,TRBJ1-5,many,.,CASSQVPNQPQHF,TGTGCCAGCAGCCAAGTTCCTAATCAGCCCCAGCATTTT
TRBV10-3,TRBJ2-5,.,.,CAIRNHGEETQYF,TGTGCCATAAGGAACCACGGTGAGGAGACCCAGTACTTC
TRBV7-8,TRBJ2-7,.,TRBD2,CASSLVVSGGDPYEQYF,TGTGCCAGCAGCTTAGTAGTGAGCGGGGGGGATCCCTACGAGCAGTACTTC
TRBV7-3,TRBJ2-2,many,TRBD1,CASSYQGAGELFF,TGTGCCAGCAGCTACCAGGGGGCCGGGGAGCTGTTTTTT
TRBV3-1,TRBJ2-3,many,.,CASSQADRDTQYF,TGTGCCAGCAGCCAAGCGGACAGAGATACGCAGTATTTT
TRBV11-2,TRBJ1-5,many,.,CASSRDRGRNQPQHF,TGTGCCAGCAGCCGGGACCGCGGAAGAAATCAGCCCCAGCATTTT
TRBV10-1,TRBJ2-5,.,.,CASSESRGELMTQYF,TGCGCCAGCAGTGAGTCGAGGGGGGAATTGATGACCCAGTACTTC
TRBV7-9,TRBJ1-1,few,.,CASSSNFGRAPGTEAFF,TGTGCCAGCAGCTCAAACTTTGGACGGGCCCCGGGCACTGAAGCTTTCTTT
TRBV4-1,TRBJ2-1,few,.,CASSQFDEQFF,TGCGCCAGCAGCCAATTCGATGAGCAGTTCTTC
TRBV18,TRBJ2-7,.,TRBD1,CASSPSPGQGSMDEQYF,TGTGCCAGCTCACCTTCTCCGGGACAGGGATCGATGGACGAGCAGTACTTC
TRBV5-6,TRBJ2-7,many,.,CASSPLTTTYEQYF,TGTGCCAGCAGCCCATTGACCACAACTTACGAGCAGTACTTC
TRBV2,TRBJ2-4,.,.,CASSPLGTIAKNIQYF,TGTGCCAGCAGTCCCCTGGGGACAATAGCCAAAAACATTCAGTACTTC
TRBV6-5,TRBJ1-2,few,TRBD1,CASSSQGALGYTF,TGTGCCAGCAGTTCACAGGGGGCTCTTGGCTACACCTTC
TRBV5-1,TRBJ2-2,many,TRBD2,CASSLAGLAGDSAGELFF,TGCGCCAGCAGCTTGGCCGGTTTAGCGGGGGACTCGGCCGGGGAGCTGTTTTTT
TRBV7-2,TRBJ2-6,.,TRBD2,CASSLTSGGATGANVLTF,TGTGCCAGCAGCTTAACGAGCGGGGGGGCTACTGGGGCCAACGTCCTGACTTTC
TRBV7-2,TRBJ2-2,.,.,CASSSTRTGELFF,TGTGCCAGCAGCTCGACAAGGACCGGGGAGCTGTTTTTT
TRBV6-6,TRBJ1-1,.,.,CASMTNTEAFF,TGTGCCAGCATGACGAACACTGAAGCTTTCTTT
TRBV7-9,TRBJ1-5,.,TRBD1,CASSLWGQGNQPQHF,TGTGCCAGCAGCTTATGGGGACAGGGGAATCAGCCCCAGCATTTT
TRBV12-3/TRBV12-4,TRBJ2-7,.,TRBD1,CASRGTGGLGEQYF,TGTGCCAGCAGGGGCACAGGGGGTCTGGGCGAGCAGTACTTC
TRBV25-1,TRBJ2-7,.,.,CASSSRWESYEQYF,TGTGCCAGCAGTTCTCGATGGGAATCCTACGAGCAGTACTTC
TRBV15,TRBJ2-7,.,.,CATSRDPYEQYF,TGTGCCACCAGCAGAGACCCCTACGAGCAGTACTTC
TRBV20-1,TRBJ1-2,.,TRBD1,CSAIQGAGNYGYTF,TGCAGTGCCATACAGGGGGCAGGGAACTATGGCTACACCTTC
TRBV2,TRBJ1-4,many,.,CASMRNGVQNEKLFF,TGTGCCAGCATGCGAAATGGGGTTCAGAATGAAAAACTGTTTTTT
TRBV21-1,TRBJ2-7,few,.,CASSKGGRTGRPYEQYF,TGTGCCAGCAGCAAAGGTGGCCGGACAGGGAGGCCCTACGAGCAGTACTTC
TRBV5-1,TRBJ2-7,.,TRBD2,CASSLASPSGYYEQYF,TGCGCCAGCAGCTTGGCCTCACCTAGCGGATACTACGAGCAGTACTTC
TRBV12-3/TRBV12-4,TRBJ2-1,many,.,CASSLGTGAFSYNEQFF,.
TRBV20-1,TRBJ1-1,.,.,CSARGAGDHTEAFF,TGCAGTGCTAGAGGTGCAGGGGATCACACTGAAGCTTTCTTT
TRBV5-5,TRBJ2-3,few,TRBD2,CASSLAGRGDTQYF,TGTGCCAGCAGCTTGGCCGGGAGGGGGGATACGCAGTATTTT
TRBV20-1,TRBJ2-3,.,.,CSARPATRSTSTDTQYF,TGCAGTGCTAGACCCGCGACCAGGAGCACTAGCACAGATACGCAGTATTTT
TRBV10-1,TRBJ2-3,.,.,CASSADGTHTDTQYF,TGCGCCAGCAGTGCGGACGGGACTCACACAGATACGCAGTATTTT
TRBV7-9,TRBJ2-7,many,.,CASSYGPVTYEQYF,TGTGCCAGCAGCTACGGTCCCGTTACCTACGAGCAGTACTTC
TRBV29-1,TRBJ2-7,.,.,CSVRQASLEQYF,TGCAGCGTTCGACAGGCTTCCCTCGAGCAGTACTTC
TRBV12-3/TRBV12-4,TRBJ2-6,many,.,CASRTRGSGANVLTF,TGTGCCAGCAGGACTCGGGGCTCTGGGGCCAACGTCCTGACTTTC